Each of the 21 T cell receptor beta chains below was sequenced from the same sample in a study of T cell responses to AZD1222 COVID-19 vaccine. The assay was immunoSEQ multiplex PCR, and TCRdb's table has in-frame clones only and misses some. The sample yields 110,000 to 150,000 clones, approximately 91% seen once. This specimen consisted of peripheral blood, obtained 28 days after the second AZD1222 dose. The receptors were sampled from an adult who received the AZD1222 COVID-19 vaccine.

V usage is TRBV5-1 and J usage is TRBJ2-5; 10 bases are a match to TRBD2. Germline-derived CDR1 and CDR2 are SGHRS and YFSETQ. J lost 1 base, V lost 2 bases, and 11 bases had no gene match. This CDR3 comprises 18 residues. The CDR3 is CASSFVGVSGGVQETQYF. The CDR3 bases are TGCGCCAGCAGCTTCGTCGGTGTAAGCGGGGGGGTCCAAGAGACCCAGTACTTC.

The V and J genes are TRBV6-5 and TRBJ2-7; 11 bases align to TRBD1. CDR3 size: 14 residues. Trimming at V came to 4 bases and at J to 5 bases, leaving 4 bases not matched to a gene. The germline V gene encodes CDR1 MNHEY and CDR2 SVGAGI. DNA for the CDR3: TGTGCCAGCAGTTTACGGACAGGGGGCCACGAGCAGTACTTC. Translation gives CASSLRTGGHEQYF.

This clone appeared a single time. The chain is built from TRBV9 and TRBJ2-2; 7 bases are a match to TRBD2. CDR3 size: 16 residues. Losses at the gene ends were 4 bases for V and 0 bases for J; bases not matched to a gene: 6. Germline values: CDR1 SGDLS, CDR2 YYNGEE. CDR3 residues: CASSYASGANTGELFF. CDR3 coding DNA: TGTGCCAGCAGCTATGCTAGCGGCGCGAACACCGGGGAGCTGTTTTTT.

Written as DNA, the CDR3 is TGTGCCAGCAGCTTGGACAGGGGCGACACTGAAGCTTTCTTT. Translated: CASSLDRGDTEAFF. V usage is TRBV5-5 and J usage is TRBJ1-1; 7 bases fit TRBD1. V shed 0 bases and J 3 bases; nucleotides not matched to a gene: 2. Germline V lookup: CDR1 SGHKS, CDR2 YYEKEE (reference sequence). This CDR3 spans 14 amino acids.

The chain uses TRBV6-5 and TRBJ2-2; D gene uncertain. Trimming took off 2 bases at V and 6 bases at J, with 7 bases between the two ends. This CDR3 contains 13 residues. The germline V gene has CDR1 MNHEY and CDR2 SVGAGI. CDR3 in amino acids: CASSYPRPGELFF. As DNA, the CDR3 is TGTGCCAGCAGTTACCCTCGGCCCGGGGAGCTGTTTTTT.

The chain carries TRBV4-1 and TRBJ2-3, with TRBD2 matching 13 bases. The V and J ends lost 4 bases and 0 bases, in that order; junction bases with no gene match: 4. This CDR3 comprises 17 residues. CDR1 MGHRA and CDR2 YSYEKL come from the germline V gene. DNA for the CDR3: TGCGCCAGCAGCCTGCGGACTAGCGGGGGTAGCACAGATACGCAGTATTTT. Its translation is CASSLRTSGGSTDTQYF.

The chain couples TRBV2 to TRBJ1-2; perhaps TRBD1 as D (6 bases). Trimming took 8 bases from V and 4 from J, leaving 20 bases between them. The CDR3 contains 15 residues. Germline V gives CDR1 SNHLY, CDR2 FYNNEI. DNA of the CDR3: TGTGCCAGCCAAATGGCCGGGACAAGGACCTATGGCTACACCTTC. Residues: CASQMAGTRTYGYTF. Full variable domain (rest looked up from reference TRBV2 and TRBJ1-2): EPEVTQTPSHQVTQMGQEVILRCVPISNHLYFYWYRQILGQKVEFLVSFYNNEISEKSEIFDDQFSVERPDGSNFTLKIRSTKLEDSAMYFCASQMAGTRTYGYTFGSGTRLTVV.

Points on this clone: The sample carries other DNA sequences with the same CDR3. The rearrangement joins TRBV5-1 to TRBJ1-1; a possible D gene is TRBD1 (5 bases). CDR1 is SGHRS, CDR2 YFSETQ, per germline. V lost 4 bases to trimming and J lost 4 bases, with 14 bases between them. The CDR3 length is 14 residues. Here the CDR3 reads CASSPGPGSTEAFF. In DNA, the CDR3 is TGCGCCAGCAGCCCCGGGCCAGGGAGCACTGAAGCTTTCTTT.

The chain recombines TRBV19 with TRBJ1-1; tentatively, D is TRBD1 (5 bases). Germline V CDR1 and CDR2: LNHDA, SQIVND (reference sequence). Trimming shortened V by 3 bases and J by 1 base, and 12 bases separated the two germline ends. The CDR3 contains 15 residues. As DNA, the CDR3 is TGTGCCAGTAGTATTCCCCAAGGACAGAACACTGAAGCTTTCTTT. The encoded protein is CASSIPQGQNTEAFF.

V and J are TRBV19 and TRBJ1-1; TRBD1 aligns across 9 bases. This CDR3 spans 14 amino acids. V was clipped by 5 bases and J by 1 base; unmatched bases: 2. Germline V CDR1 and CDR2: LNHDA, SQIVND (reference sequence). CDR3 region: CASSDRGTNTEAFF. In DNA form, the CDR3 reads TGTGCCAGTAGTGACAGGGGGACGAACACTGAAGCTTTCTTT.

The chain is built from TRBV7-9 and TRBJ1-4; TRBD1 aligns across 9 bases. The CDR3 runs 14 residues. Germline loops: CDR1 SEHNR, CDR2 FQNEAQ (reference sequence). The V and J ends lost 3 bases and 6 bases, in that order; junction bases with no gene match: 2. CDR3 in amino acids: CASSFGQGHEKLFF. The CDR3, as DNA: TGTGCCAGCAGCTTCGGACAGGGGCATGAAAAACTGTTTTTT. The entire variable domain, with the rest obtained from reference TRBV7-9 and TRBJ1-4, is as follows: DTGVSQNPRHKITKRGQNVTFRCDPISEHNRLYWYRQTLGQGPEFLTYFQNEAQLEKSRLLSDRFSAERPKGSFSTLEIQRTEQGDSAMYLCASSFGQGHEKLFFGSGTQLSVL.

This chain's CDR3 is CASSEIRPDTEAFF. DNA of the CDR3: TGTGCCAGCAGTGAGATACGACCGGACACTGAAGCTTTCTTT. The chain couples TRBV7-8 to TRBJ1-1; no reliable D call. The CDR3 contains 14 residues. The germline gives CDR1 SGHVS, CDR2 FQNEAQ. The V end was cut by 6 bases, the J end by 3 bases, with 14 bases between.

The chain couples TRBV9 to TRBJ1-2; a possible D gene is TRBD1 (5 bases). This CDR3 comprises 12 residues. The V gene lost 4 bases and the J gene lost 11 bases, with 15 bases spanning the gap. CDR1 SGDLS and CDR2 YYNGEE come from the germline V gene. CDR3 nucleotide sequence: TGTGCCAGCAGCCCCCACGGGACTTGGTACACCTTC. This translates into CASSPHGTWYTF.

J is TRBJ1-1 and V is TRBV12-3 or TRBV12-4; no clear D. The CDR3 runs 13 residues. Trimming shortened V by 6 bases and J by 4 bases, and 12 bases separated the two germline ends. The CDR3 bases are TGTGCCAGCAGCCTGGGGTTGGGCACTGAAGCTTTCTTT. Translating gives CASSLGLGTEAFF.

This clone has only one observation. The same CDR3 arises from other DNA sequences in this sample as well. In DNA form, the CDR3 reads TGCGCCAGCAGCTTGGGGGACACTGAAGCTTTCTTT. Translating it yields CASSLGDTEAFF. The genes are TRBV5-1 and TRBJ1-1; D remains ambiguous. Germline CDR1 reads SGHRS; CDR2 reads YFSETQ. V lost 0 bases and J lost 3, with 3 bases in between. This CDR3 contains 12 residues.

This chain uses TRBV7-9 with TRBJ1-1; possibly TRBD1 for D (6 bases). The CDR3 has 15 residues. Trimming removed 4 bases from V and 5 bases from J, with 17 bases in between. Germline V lookup: CDR1 SEHNR, CDR2 FQNEAQ (reference sequence). The CDR3 here is CASSSRAGAGTEAFF. The DNA for the CDR3 is TGTGCCAGCAGCTCCAGGGCAGGGGCAGGGACTGAAGCTTTCTTT.

J is TRBJ2-3 and V is TRBV9; no firm D call. CDR1 is SGDLS and CDR2 is YYNGEE in the germline V gene. CDR3 length: 13 amino acids. V was pared by 2 bases and J by 2 bases, with 6 bases between. CDR3 amino acids: CASSVPATDTQYF. The CDR3 DNA sequence: TGTGCCAGCAGCGTCCCTGCCACAGATACGCAGTATTTT.

The chain combines TRBV5-6 with TRBJ1-6; maybe TRBD1 (5 bases). Germline values: CDR1 SGHDT, CDR2 YYEEEE. CDR3 size: 14 residues. Between the trimmed V and J ends, which lost 1 base and 10 bases, there was a span of 12 bases. The CDR3 is CASSLWQGSSPLHF. CDR3 coding DNA: TGTGCCAGCAGCTTGTGGCAGGGATCCTCACCCCTCCACTTT.

The V and J genes are TRBV5-1 and TRBJ1-1; tentatively, D is TRBD1 (6 bases). This CDR3 has 16 amino acids. Germline lookup yields CDR1 SGHRS and CDR2 YFSETQ. Trimming pared 4 bases from V and 0 bases from J, leaving 16 bases between. Here the CDR3 DNA reads TGCGCCAGCAGCCTGCTACCCCGGGGGCTGAACACTGAAGCTTTCTTT. As protein: CASSLLPRGLNTEAFF.

This clone has a single count. V and J are TRBV5-4 and TRBJ2-7, with 7 bases lining up with TRBD1. This CDR3 has 14 residues. V trimming: 3 bases; J trimming: 2 bases; junction bases outside the gene matches: 5. Germline values: CDR1 SGHNT, CDR2 YYREEE (reference sequence). CDR3 nucleotide sequence: TGTGCCAGCAGCTCCCCGGGACAGACCTACGAGCAGTACTTC. This codes for CASSSPGQTYEQYF.

In this sample, this clone turned up a few times. The CDR3 loop is CASRGLAGGHEQFF. The CDR3, as DNA: TGTGCCAGCAGGGGACTAGCGGGAGGGCATGAGCAGTTCTTC. This sequence joins TRBV27 and TRBJ2-1; the match to TRBD2 covers 16 bases. Germline CDR1 MNHEY, CDR2 SMNVEV (reference sequence). The trim removed 6 bases at V and 8 bases at J, leaving 1 base unmatched. This CDR3 contains 14 residues.